These 8 T cell receptor beta chains share one sample of origin, sequenced in a study of T cells after yellow fever vaccination. TCRdb redid the calling of the 5' RACE reads with MiXCR, one entry per CDR3 protein. Of around 88,000 distinct CDR3 sequences listed, roughly 14% were seen once; the top ten hold around 23%. Here the sequenced sample was CD8+ T cells not binding an NS4B(214-222) dextramer, sorted from PBMCs, taken roughly 20 days after the first yellow fever vaccination. Source of these receptors: a man aged 18 to 29 who received the YFV17D yellow fever vaccine.

The CDR3 nucleotides are TGTGCCTCGGGGTCTGGAGGAACCTACGAGCAGTACGTC. It yields the protein CASGSGGTYEQYV. This chain joins TRBV10-3 and TRBJ2-7; maybe TRBD2 (5 bases). The CDR3 loop spans 13 amino acids. Germline CDR1 and CDR2: ENHRY and SYGVKD. Trimming cost V 11 bases and J 2 bases, with 16 bases left between them.

This clonotype came up a few times. The chain joins TRBV25-1 to TRBJ2-1, with a weak D call TRBD2 (6 bases). The CDR3 has 15 amino acids. CDR1 is MGHDK, CDR2 SYGVNS, per germline. V lost 4 bases and J lost 8, with 18 bases in between. DNA of the CDR3: TGTGCCAGCAGTGGCTCCTCGGGGGTCGGCTATGAGCAGTTCTTC. Residues: CASSGSSGVGYEQFF. The full variable domain, rest sourced from reference TRBV25-1 and TRBJ2-1, is EADIYQTPRYLVIGTGKKITLECSQTMGHDKMYWYQQDPGMELHLIHYSYGVNSTEKGDLSSESTVSRIRTEHFPLTLESARPSHTSQYLCASSGSSGVGYEQFFGPGTRLTVL.

DNA for the CDR3: TGCAGCGTTGTGACGGCGAACACCGGGGAGCTGTTTTTT. Translation gives CSVVTANTGELFF. The chain is built from TRBV29-1 and TRBJ2-2; D ambiguous. Between the trimmed V and J ends, which lost 4 bases and 0 bases, there was a span of 6 bases. The CDR3 is 13 residues long. CDR1 is SQVTM, CDR2 ANQGSEA, per germline.

This clonotype was found a few times. V usage is TRBV15 and J usage is TRBJ2-6; D is unclear. The CDR3 consists of 15 residues. V was trimmed by 6 bases and J by 5 bases, leaving 14 bases between them. Germline CDR1 is LNHNV and CDR2 is YYDKDF (reference sequence). CDR3 DNA: TGTGCCACCAGGTTATCGGTGGGTAGGGCCAACGTCCTGACTTTC. Residues: CATRLSVGRANVLTF. Supplemented by reference TRBV15 and TRBJ2-6, the full variable domain reads DAMVIQNPRYQVTQFGKPVTLSCSQTLNHNVMYWYQQKSSQAPKLLFHYYDKDFNNEADTPDNFQSRRPNTSFCFLDIRSPGLGDTAMYLCATRLSVGRANVLTFGAGSRLTVL.

The CDR3 sequence is CASSLVSGVTDTQYF. The CDR3 DNA reads TGTGCCAGCAGCTTAGTAAGCGGGGTCACAGATACGCAGTATTTT. The V gene is TRBV7-8, the J gene TRBJ2-3; 7 bases are shared with TRBD2. From germline, CDR1 is SGHVS and CDR2 FQNEAQ. Unmatched junction bases numbered 3, after V lost 1 base and J lost 2 bases. This CDR3 contains 15 residues.

This clonotype has a handful of counts. J is TRBJ2-1 and V is TRBV27; 8 bases map to TRBD2. J gave up 8 bases and V 3 bases, and 3 bases lay outside the gene matches. There are 13 residues in the CDR3. CDR1 is MNHEY, CDR2 SMNVEV, per germline (reference sequence). CDR3 residues: CASSFAGGDEQFF. The CDR3 region has the DNA TGTGCCAGCAGTTTCGCCGGGGGGGATGAGCAGTTCTTC.

At least ten counts were recorded for this clonotype. The DNA of the CDR3 is TGTGCCAGCAGTGAGGGCAGAAAGGATGAGCAGTTCTTC. Amino acid sequence: CASSEGRKDEQFF. The rearrangement uses TRBV2 and TRBJ2-1; D uncertain. With 3 bases removed from V and 8 bases from J, the gap between germline ends came to 11 bases. The CDR3 has 13 residues. Per the germline V gene, CDR1 is SNHLY and CDR2 is FYNNEI.

A few counts support this clonotype. This sequence joins TRBV2 and TRBJ2-2; D perhaps matches TRBD2 (6 bases). CDR3 length equals 13 residues. Germline CDR1 reads SNHLY; CDR2 reads FYNNEI. V dropped 7 bases and J dropped 5 bases, with 11 bases sitting between them. Here the CDR3 reads CASTAGSTGELFF. CDR3 nucleotides: TGTGCCAGCACGGCGGGGTCTACCGGGGAGCTGTTTTTT.